Following are 19 T cell receptor beta chains from one sample sequenced in a study of cytomegalovirus exposure and HLA in healthy donors. The PCR used 60 Vbeta and 13 Jbeta primers. Generated by immunoSEQ multiplex PCR, the TCRdb table keeps only in-frame clones and is missing some. This sample's clone table lists 55,000 or so clones. Sequencing was done on a sample of PBMCs. These receptors were obtained from a woman in her forties or fifties in good health and CMV-seropositive.

The chain uses TRBV6-5 and TRBJ2-1; TRBD1 might be the D (5 bases). Germline V gives CDR1 MNHEY, CDR2 SVGAGI. CDR3 size: 16 residues. The V end lost 2 bases, the J end lost 0 bases, and 11 bases lay between the germline ends. CDR3 loop: CASSYLRASSYNEQFF. The CDR3 DNA reads as TGTGCCAGCAGTTACCTCAGGGCGAGCTCCTACAATGAGCAGTTCTTC.

This rearrangement joins TRBV29-1 to TRBJ1-1, with D uncertain. V lost 7 bases, J lost 0 bases, and 12 bases lay in between. CDR3 size: 13 residues. CDR1 SQVTM and CDR2 ANQGSEA come from the germline V gene. CDR3 residues: CSAAAQLNTEAFF. For the CDR3, the DNA is TGCAGCGCTGCAGCACAGCTGAACACTGAAGCTTTCTTT.

CDR3 coding DNA: TGTGCCAGCAGTTACACTAGCGGGGGCCTCAAGGAGACCCAGTACTTC. Protein: CASSYTSGGLKETQYF. This chain uses TRBV6-6 with TRBJ2-5; 11 bases match TRBD2. Germline V gives CDR1 MNHNY, CDR2 SVGAGI (reference sequence). V gave up 2 bases and J gave up 5 bases; unmatched junction bases: 7. The CDR3 length is 16 residues.

This chain uses TRBV28 with TRBJ2-7; D is perhaps TRBD1 (6 bases). CDR3 length: 15 amino acids. Germline values: CDR1 MDHEN, CDR2 SYDVKM. Trimming left V 2 bases short and J 5 bases short, with 16 bases between. CDR3 nucleotide sequence: TGTGCCAGCAGTTTACGCGGTAGTCAGGGGAACGAGCAGTACTTC. Protein product: CASSLRGSQGNEQYF.

V gene TRBV2 combines with J gene TRBJ1-4; D possibly corresponds to TRBD1 (5 bases). Between the trimmed V and J ends, which lost 5 bases and 0 bases, there was a span of 13 bases. Germline-derived CDR1 and CDR2 are SNHLY and FYNNEI. There are 16 residues in the CDR3. The DNA for the CDR3 is TGTGCCAGCAGTCGGGGGACGCCTGCAACTAATGAAAAACTGTTTTTT. Its protein product is CASSRGTPATNEKLFF.

The chain links TRBV7-9 to TRBJ2-1, with 11 bases that match TRBD2. CDR1 and CDR2 from the germline V gene are SEHNR and FQNEAQ (reference sequence). The CDR3 sequence is 16 residues long. Trimming at V came to 5 bases and at J to 2 bases, leaving 5 bases not matched to a gene. The CDR3 sequence is CASSPGLAGPYNEQFF. Written as DNA, the CDR3 is TGTGCCAGCAGCCCCGGACTAGCGGGCCCCTACAATGAGCAGTTCTTC.

V usage is TRBV2 and J usage is TRBJ1-5; a possible D gene is TRBD1 (5 bases). The CDR3 loop spans 15 amino acids. Germline CDR1 reads SNHLY; CDR2 reads FYNNEI. Trimming stripped 3 bases from V and 6 bases from J, with 15 bases between. The CDR3 DNA reads TGTGCCAGCAGTGACAGGGACTTAGGTCTTCAGCCCCAGCATTTT. Translating it yields CASSDRDLGLQPQHF.

This chain joins TRBV19 and TRBJ2-5; tentative D call: TRBD1 (5 bases). Germline V lookup: CDR1 LNHDA, CDR2 SQIVND (reference sequence). This CDR3 is built from 14 residues. V was clipped by 4 bases and J by 3 bases, with 12 bases between them. The CDR3 loop is CASSKRLREETQYF. DNA of the CDR3: TGTGCCAGTAGTAAGCGCCTCAGGGAAGAGACCCAGTACTTC.

The chain couples TRBV9 to TRBJ2-1; TRBD2 matches 10 bases. Germline-derived CDR1 and CDR2 are SGDLS and YYNGEE. The ends lost 0 bases at V and 5 bases at J; junction bases unmatched: 5. The CDR3 consists of 16 residues. CDR3 loop: CASSVAVAGGDNEQFF. The CDR3 nucleotides read TGTGCCAGCAGCGTAGCCGTAGCGGGGGGAGACAATGAGCAGTTCTTC.

The V gene is TRBV7-9, the J gene TRBJ2-7; D not resolved. Germline V gene sequence: CDR1 SEHNR, CDR2 FQNEAQ (reference sequence). V dropped 2 bases and J dropped 0 bases, with 5 bases sitting between them. The CDR3 runs 13 residues. In DNA form, the CDR3 reads TGTGCCAGCAGCTTAATGAGCTCCTACGAGCAGTACTTC. Its protein product is CASSLMSSYEQYF.

V and J are TRBV29-1 and TRBJ2-1; 10 bases match TRBD1. Germline-derived CDR1 and CDR2 are SQVTM and ANQGSEA. J was trimmed by 5 bases and V by 3 bases; bases with no gene match: 7. CDR3 length: 15 amino acids. CDR3 region: CSVDWDRGSDNEQFF. In DNA form, the CDR3 reads TGCAGCGTTGATTGGGACAGGGGATCCGACAATGAGCAGTTCTTC.

This chain links TRBV6-5 with TRBJ2-7, with D possibly TRBD1 on 5 matching bases. Per germline, CDR1 MNHEY and CDR2 SVGAGI. The V end was cut by 7 bases, the J end by 0 bases, with 13 bases between. CDR3 size: 14 residues. CDR3 residues: CASTPGALSYEQYF. The CDR3 DNA sequence: TGTGCCAGCACCCCTGGGGCCCTCTCCTACGAGCAGTACTTC.

The V call is TRBV4-2, the J call TRBJ1-2; 7 nucleotides agree with TRBD1. The V and J ends lost 0 bases and 2 bases, in that order; junction bases with no gene match: 3. CDR1 and CDR2 (germline): LGHNA, YNFKEQ. The length of the CDR3 is 15 residues. CDR3 sequence: CASSQELQGNYGYTF. The CDR3 coding sequence is TGTGCCAGCAGCCAAGAACTACAGGGGAACTATGGCTACACCTTC.

This chain joins TRBV29-1 and TRBJ2-2; TRBD1 matches 9 bases. The CDR3 length is 16 residues. Germline loops: CDR1 SQVTM, CDR2 ANQGSEA. J was trimmed by 5 bases and V by 6 bases; bases with no gene match: 13. CDR3 DNA: TGCAGCGTCAGAACTCCGGGACAGGGAGGAACCGGGGAGCTGTTTTTT. Translating it yields CSVRTPGQGGTGELFF.

This chain uses TRBV7-9 with TRBJ1-6, with D possibly TRBD1 on 6 matching bases. V was trimmed by 5 bases and J by 3 bases, leaving 11 bases between them. Germline CDR1 and CDR2: SEHNR and FQNEAQ (reference sequence). The CDR3 has 15 amino acids. The CDR3 is CASSPQGYYNSPLHF. The CDR3 region has the DNA TGTGCCAGCAGCCCACAGGGCTACTATAATTCACCCCTCCACTTT.

CDR3 nucleotide sequence: TGTGCCAGCGCAGATATTGGAGGGGTGACAGATACGCAGTATTTT. Translating gives CASADIGGVTDTQYF. The V call is TRBV4-2, the J call TRBJ2-3, with D maybe TRBD2 (6 bases). The V end was cut by 8 bases, the J end by 3 bases, with 18 bases between. The CDR3 consists of 15 residues. Germline V gene lookup returns CDR1 LGHNA and CDR2 YNFKEQ.

The chain recombines TRBV9 with TRBJ1-3; tentative D call: TRBD1 (5 bases). V lost 2 bases and J 0 bases, leaving 15 bases between the germline ends. Germline V gene sequence: CDR1 SGDLS, CDR2 YYNGEE. The CDR3 is 17 residues long. CDR3 protein: CASSVSRTSDSGNTIYF. The CDR3 DNA is TGTGCCAGCAGCGTTTCCCGGACATCAGACTCTGGAAACACCATATATTTT.

This chain connects TRBV7-3 to TRBJ2-1; weak D call: TRBD1 (6 bases). CDR1 and CDR2 (germline): SGHTA, FQGTGA. The V end lost 4 bases, the J end lost 4 bases, and 11 bases lay between the germline ends. The CDR3 has 14 residues. The CDR3 here is CASSSQGSYNEQFF. The CDR3 DNA follows: TGTGCCAGCAGCTCACAGGGTTCATACAATGAGCAGTTCTTC.

The rearrangement joins TRBV5-1 to TRBJ2-7; D remains unclear. CDR1 SGHRS and CDR2 YFSETQ come from the germline V gene. Trimming took off 4 bases at V and 1 base at J, with 18 bases between the two ends. The CDR3 contains 16 residues. The DNA of the CDR3 is TGCGCCAGCAGCCTTCGAACCTTCGGCGGTTCCTACGAGCAGTACTTC. Encoded protein: CASSLRTFGGSYEQYF.